This T cell receptor (beta chain) is from a study of cytomegalovirus exposure and HLA in healthy donors. Study details: Early released data had about 85 million unique TCRs, all coming from HLA-typed donors. General observations from the study: The presence/absence work took it that sequencing depth was about the same across donors. Later analysis demonstrated an association between a missense DCLRE1C variant and TCR beta V- and J-gene trimming.

PCR was performed using 60 Vbeta and 13 Jbeta primers. Method: immunoSEQ multiplex PCR; TCRdb's copy keeps in-frame clones and lacks some. The data contain around 130,000 clones, roughly three quarters of them singletons. Comments on this clone: Its antigen is still unknown.

This clonotype was sampled from a man aged 30 to 39 in good health and CMV-seronegative. Sample: PBMCs.

CDR3 sequence: CASSDLSGQFF. The CDR3 DNA follows: TGTGCCAGCAGTGATCTTTCAGGGCAGTTCTTC. This chain links TRBV6-1 with TRBJ2-1, with D unresolved. CDR1 and CDR2 from the germline V gene are MNHNS and SASEGT. Between the trimmed V and J ends, which lost 3 bases and 12 bases, there was a span of 9 bases. The CDR3 extends over 11 amino acids.